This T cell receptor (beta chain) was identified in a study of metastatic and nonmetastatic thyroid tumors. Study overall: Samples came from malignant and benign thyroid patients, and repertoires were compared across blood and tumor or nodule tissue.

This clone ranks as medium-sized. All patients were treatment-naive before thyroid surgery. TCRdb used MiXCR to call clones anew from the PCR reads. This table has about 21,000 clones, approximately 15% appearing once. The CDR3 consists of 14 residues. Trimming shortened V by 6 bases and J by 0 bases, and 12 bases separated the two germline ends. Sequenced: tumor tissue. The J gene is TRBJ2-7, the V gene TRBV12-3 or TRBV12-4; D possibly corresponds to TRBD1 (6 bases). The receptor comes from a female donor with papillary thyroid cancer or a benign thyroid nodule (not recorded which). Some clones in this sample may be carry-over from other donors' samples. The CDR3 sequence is CASSEGQNSYEQYF. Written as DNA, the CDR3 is TGTGCCAGCAGCGAAGGACAGAACTCCTACGAGCAGTACTTC.